This T cell receptor (beta chain) emerged from a study of CD8+ T cells in alopecia areata. Treatment of the sample: oral pan-JAK inhibitor, 5-10 mg twice daily. Reverse transcribed after extraction, RNA yielded cDNA as the sequencing template. Assay: immunoSEQ multiplex PCR; the TCRdb copy retains only in-frame clones and omits some. The sample carries about 270,000 clones, roughly 63% recorded once. This CDR3 is built from 12 residues. V was cut by 7 bases and J by 11 bases, with 12 bases left in between. Looked up from germline, CDR1 is SEHNR and CDR2 is FQNEAQ (reference sequence). The sample consisted of CD4+ T cells sorted from blood, taken around week 52, from a patient treated with tofacitinib. The TCR was taken from a human donor with alopecia areata. The rearrangement uses TRBV7-9 and TRBJ1-6; D remains unclear. The CDR3 DNA sequence: TGTGCCAGCATCAGTCCCCCTACACCCCTCCACTTT. Protein product: CASISPPTPLHF.